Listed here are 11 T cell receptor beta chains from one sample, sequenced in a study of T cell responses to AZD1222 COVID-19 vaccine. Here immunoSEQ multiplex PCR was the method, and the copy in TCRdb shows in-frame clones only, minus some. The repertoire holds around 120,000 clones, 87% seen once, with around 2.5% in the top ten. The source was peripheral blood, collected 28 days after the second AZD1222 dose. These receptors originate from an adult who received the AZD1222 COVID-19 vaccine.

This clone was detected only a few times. DNA of the CDR3: TGTGCCAGCAGCTTCCCGACTGCTAGCACAGATACGCAGTATTTT. It encodes CASSFPTASTDTQYF. This chain connects TRBV7-2 to TRBJ2-3; D not resolved. Trimming pared 3 bases from V and 0 bases from J, leaving 10 bases between. CDR1 and CDR2 from the germline V gene are SGHTA and FQGNSA. CDR3 length: 15 amino acids.

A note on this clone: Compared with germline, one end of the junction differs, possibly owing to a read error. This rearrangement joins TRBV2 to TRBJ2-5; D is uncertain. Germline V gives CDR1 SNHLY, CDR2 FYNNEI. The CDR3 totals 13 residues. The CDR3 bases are TGTGCCAGCAGAGAAGGCCTTGTGGAGACCCAGTACTTC. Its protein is CASREGLVETQYF.

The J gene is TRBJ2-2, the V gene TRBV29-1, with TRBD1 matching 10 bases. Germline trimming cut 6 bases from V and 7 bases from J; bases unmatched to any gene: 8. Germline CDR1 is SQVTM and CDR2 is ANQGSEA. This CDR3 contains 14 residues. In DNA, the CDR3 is TGCAGCGTAGCCGGACAGGGGGGCCACGGGGAGCTGTTTTTT. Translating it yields CSVAGQGGHGELFF.

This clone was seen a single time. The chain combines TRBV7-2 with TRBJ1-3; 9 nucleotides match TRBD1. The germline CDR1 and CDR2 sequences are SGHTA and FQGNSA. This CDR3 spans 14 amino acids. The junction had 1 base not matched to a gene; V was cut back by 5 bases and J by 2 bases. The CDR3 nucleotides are TGTGCCAGCAGCCGGGACAGGGCTGGAAACACCATATATTTT. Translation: CASSRDRAGNTIYF.

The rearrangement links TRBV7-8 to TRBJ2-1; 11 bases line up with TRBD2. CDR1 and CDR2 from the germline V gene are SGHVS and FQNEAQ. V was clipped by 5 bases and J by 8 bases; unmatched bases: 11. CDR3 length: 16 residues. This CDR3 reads CASSPRSGGAWDEQFF. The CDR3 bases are TGTGCCAGCAGCCCCCGTAGCGGGGGGGCTTGGGATGAGCAGTTCTTC.

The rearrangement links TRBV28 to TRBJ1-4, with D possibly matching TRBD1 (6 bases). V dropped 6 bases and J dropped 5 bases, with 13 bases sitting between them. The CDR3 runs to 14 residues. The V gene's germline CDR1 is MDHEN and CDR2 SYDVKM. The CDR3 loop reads CASSQGTRNEKLFF. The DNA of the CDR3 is TGTGCCAGCAGCCAAGGGACAAGAAATGAAAAACTGTTTTTT.

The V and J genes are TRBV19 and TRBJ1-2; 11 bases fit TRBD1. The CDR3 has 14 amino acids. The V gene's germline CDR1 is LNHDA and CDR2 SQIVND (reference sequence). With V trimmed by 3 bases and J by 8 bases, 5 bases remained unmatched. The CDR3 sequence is CASSMDRGLRGYTF. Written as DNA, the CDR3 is TGTGCCAGTAGTATGGACAGGGGGCTGCGAGGCTACACCTTC.

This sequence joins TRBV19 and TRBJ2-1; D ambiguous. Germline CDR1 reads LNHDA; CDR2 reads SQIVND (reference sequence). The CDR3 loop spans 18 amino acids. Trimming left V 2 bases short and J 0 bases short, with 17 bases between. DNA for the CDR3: TGTGCCAGTAGTATACGGGTTAGGCGGCTGAGCTCCTACAATGAGCAGTTCTTC. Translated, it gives CASSIRVRRLSSYNEQFF.

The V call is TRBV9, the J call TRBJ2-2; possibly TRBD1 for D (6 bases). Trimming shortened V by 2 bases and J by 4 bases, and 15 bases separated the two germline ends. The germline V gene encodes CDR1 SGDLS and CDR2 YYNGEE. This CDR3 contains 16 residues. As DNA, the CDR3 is TGTGCCAGCAGCGTTACAGGGCGGTTGGTCACCGGGGAGCTGTTTTTT. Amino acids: CASSVTGRLVTGELFF.

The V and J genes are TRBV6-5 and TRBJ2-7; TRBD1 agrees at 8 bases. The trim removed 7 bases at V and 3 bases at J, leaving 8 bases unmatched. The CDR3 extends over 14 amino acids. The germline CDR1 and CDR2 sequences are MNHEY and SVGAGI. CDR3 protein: CASNKQGGSYEQYF. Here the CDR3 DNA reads TGTGCCAGCAATAAACAGGGGGGCAGCTACGAGCAGTACTTC.

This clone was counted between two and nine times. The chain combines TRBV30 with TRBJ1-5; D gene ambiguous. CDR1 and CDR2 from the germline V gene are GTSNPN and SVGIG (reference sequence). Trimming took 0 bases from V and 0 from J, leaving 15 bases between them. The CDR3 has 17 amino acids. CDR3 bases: TGTGCCTGGAGTGTGGGGAGGGTGAGGAATAGCAATCAGCCCCAGCATTTT. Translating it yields CAWSVGRVRNSNQPQHF.